One and the same sample provided the 29 T cell receptor beta chains below, sequenced in a study of T cells in Graves' hyperthyroidism and ophthalmopathy. RNA transcripts gave rise to amplified TCR beta CDR3 regions. HTBI primers were the set used in a first-round RT-PCR of the TCR CDR3. TCRdb itself ran the multiplex PCR reads through MiXCR, one entry per CDR3 protein. Here the sample spans around 420,000 distinct CDR3 sequences, approximately 14% being singletons. Input material: blood. These receptors were taken from a young woman with Graves' hyperthyroidism.

Notes on this clonotype: A much larger clone differs from this one at a single base, so this may be a read error. The V call is TRBV9, the J call TRBJ1-6; weak D call: TRBD1 (5 bases). This CDR3 comprises 14 residues. With 7 bases removed from V and 14 bases from J, the gap between germline ends came to 22 bases. CDR1 and CDR2 from the germline V gene are SGDLS and YYNGEE. The CDR3, as DNA: TGTGCCAGCGGCGATAGGGGCGGCCCTACGGCCCTCCACTTT. Protein: CASGDRGGPTALHF.

The V call is TRBV5-6, the J call TRBJ2-7, with TRBD1 as a possible D gene (5 bases). The CDR3 contains 12 residues. Germline values: CDR1 SGHDT, CDR2 YYEEEE. V was trimmed by 0 bases and J by 6 bases, leaving 7 bases between them. The CDR3 here is CASSLEGLEQYF. Written as DNA, the CDR3 is TGTGCCAGCAGCTTGGAGGGGCTCGAGCAGTACTTC. The full variable domain, with the rest looked up from reference TRBV5-6 and TRBJ2-7, is DAGVTQSPTHLIKTRGQQVTLRCSPKSGHDTVSWYQQALGQGPQFIFQYYEEEERQRGNFPDRFSGHQFPNYSSELNVNALLLGDSALYLCASSLEGLEQYFGPGTRLTVT.

This clonotype appeared many times. The V call is TRBV2, the J call TRBJ2-2; 15 nucleotides agree with TRBD2. The length of the CDR3 is 14 residues. Per germline, CDR1 SNHLY and CDR2 FYNNEI. The ends lost 7 bases at V and 8 bases at J; junction bases unmatched: 2. CDR3: CASKGLAGGGELFF. CDR3 in DNA: TGTGCCAGCAAGGGACTAGCGGGAGGAGGGGAGCTGTTTTTT.

In this sample, this clonotype turned up many times. V usage is TRBV6-1 and J usage is TRBJ2-2, with D perhaps given as TRBD1 or TRBD2 (5 bases each). The germline V gene has CDR1 MNHNS and CDR2 SASEGT. Trimming took 6 bases from V and 0 from J, leaving 11 bases between them. This CDR3 has 15 amino acids. This CDR3 reads CASSSGASNTGELFF. CDR3 coding DNA: TGTGCCAGCAGCTCCGGGGCCTCGAACACCGGGGAGCTGTTTTTT.

This clonotype has ten or more counts. The V call is TRBV30, the J call TRBJ2-7; 9 bases are shared with TRBD2. The CDR3 loop spans 14 amino acids. Germline values: CDR1 GTSNPN, CDR2 SVGIG (reference sequence). The V and J ends lost 1 base and 3 bases, in that order; junction bases with no gene match: 4. CDR3 in DNA: TGTGCCTGGAGTGGGGCGGGGGGGTACTACGAGCAGTACTTC. Translated, it gives CAWSGAGGYYEQYF.

This clonotype was observed many times. The V gene is TRBV4-1, the J gene TRBJ1-2; D may be TRBD1 (6 bases). V lost 4 bases, J lost 8 bases, and 17 bases lay in between. Germline lookup yields CDR1 MGHRA and CDR2 YSYEKL. The CDR3 sequence is 14 residues long. The CDR3 region is CASSPLQGPDGYTF. The CDR3 bases are TGCGCCAGCAGCCCGTTACAGGGACCAGACGGCTACACCTTC.

Many counts were recorded for this clonotype. The rearrangement uses TRBV10-3 and TRBJ2-7, with 8 bases identical to TRBD1. Trimming removed 1 base from V and 2 bases from J; junction bases left unmatched: 4. The length of the CDR3 is 15 residues. CDR1 is ENHRY, CDR2 SYGVKD, per germline. Written as DNA, the CDR3 is TGTGCCATCAGTGAGTATAACAGGGGGGCCTACGAGCAGTACTTC. It specifies CAISEYNRGAYEQYF.

The CDR3 sequence is CASSARQGVSLYEQYF. The CDR3 DNA reads TGCGCCAGCAGCGCACGACAGGGGGTTTCTCTCTACGAGCAGTACTTC. The rearrangement links TRBV4-1 to TRBJ2-7; TRBD1 matches 9 bases. The CDR3 totals 16 residues. Germline CDR1 is MGHRA and CDR2 is YSYEKL. V dropped 5 bases and J dropped 3; count of bases not matched to a gene: 11.

This clonotype appeared many times. CDR3 sequence reads: CASSSWGDRRNYGYTF. The DNA of the CDR3 is TGCGCCAGCAGCTCCTGGGGGGACCGCCGGAACTATGGCTACACCTTC. The chain combines TRBV5-1 with TRBJ1-2, with D perhaps matching TRBD1 (5 bases). Trimming removed 3 bases from V and 2 bases from J, with 17 bases in between. The germline gives CDR1 SGHRS, CDR2 YFSETQ. There are 16 residues in the CDR3.

This clonotype occurred many times. V usage is TRBV5-1 and J usage is TRBJ2-1; 8 bases are shared with TRBD1. This CDR3 has 14 residues. V lost 3 bases and J lost 7; bases outside the gene matches: 6. The V gene's germline CDR1 is SGHRS and CDR2 YFSETQ. DNA for the CDR3: TGCGCCAGCAGCTCCCGGGACAGGAATAATGAGCAGTTCTTC. It codes for CASSSRDRNNEQFF.

This clonotype was seen a handful of times. A read error may be the cause here, since a much bigger clone is one base away. This rearrangement joins TRBV7-7 to TRBJ2-5, with D perhaps TRBD2 (6 bases). From germline, CDR1 is SSHAT and CDR2 FNYEAQ (reference sequence). This CDR3 contains 13 residues. This chain's CDR3 is CASGLGSGETQYF. The DNA for the CDR3 is TGTGCTAGCGGCTTAGGGAGCGGAGAGACCCAGTACTTC.

The rearrangement joins TRBV5-1 to TRBJ2-2; D unclear. The germline CDR1 and CDR2 sequences are SGHRS and YFSETQ. The V end lost 0 bases, the J end lost 1 base, and 4 bases lay between the germline ends. This CDR3 has 14 amino acids. The CDR3 sequence: CASSLELNTGELFF. The CDR3 nucleotides read TGCGCCAGCAGCTTGGAGCTGAACACCGGGGAGCTGTTTTTT.

The J gene is TRBJ2-3, the V gene TRBV12-3 or TRBV12-4, with D possibly matching TRBD1 (6 bases). V lost 5 bases to trimming and J lost 1 base, with 10 bases between them. This CDR3 has 14 amino acids. In nucleotides, the CDR3 is TGTGCCAGCAGTCTGGACAGCCGCACAGATACGCAGTATTTT. It encodes CASSLDSRTDTQYF.

This clonotype was counted ten times or more. The chain joins TRBV11-3 to TRBJ2-5, with D unresolved. This CDR3 has 13 residues. V shed 2 bases and J shed 4 bases, with 8 bases lying between them. Germline V lookup: CDR1 SGHNT, CDR2 YENEEA. The CDR3 sequence is CASSLYPGETQYF. The CDR3 DNA sequence: TGTGCCAGCAGCTTATACCCGGGAGAGACCCAGTACTTC.

This chain uses TRBV11-2 with TRBJ1-1; no clear D. Trimming cost V 1 base and J 0 bases, with 12 bases left between them. The germline CDR1 and CDR2 sequences are SGHAT and FQNNGV. The length of the CDR3 is 16 residues. CDR3 DNA: TGTGCCAGCAGCTTAGGAGGCACGTTCATGAACACTGAAGCTTTCTTT. It encodes CASSLGGTFMNTEAFF. The full variable domain, its missing parts supplied by reference TRBV11-2 and TRBJ1-1, is EAGVAQSPRYKIIEKRQSVAFWCNPISGHATLYWYQQILGQGPKLLIQFQNNGVVDDSQLPKDRFSAERLKGVDSTLKIQPAKLEDSAVYLCASSLGGTFMNTEAFFGQGTRLTVV.

The chain couples TRBV12-3 or TRBV12-4 to TRBJ1-6; TRBD1 matches 8 bases. V was clipped by 3 bases and J by 5 bases; unmatched bases: 9. The CDR3 has 17 amino acids. CDR3 region: CASSFRTGSIDNSPLHF. The CDR3 DNA reads as TGTGCCAGCAGTTTCCGGACAGGGAGTATCGATAATTCACCCCTCCACTTT.

Remarks on this clonotype: This may be a read error, as it is one base from a much larger clone. Likely a read error: the CDR3 ends without its conserved phenylalanine or tryptophan. This rearrangement joins TRBV9 to TRBJ2-7; TRBD1 matches 8 bases. V shed 2 bases and J 6 bases; nucleotides not matched to a gene: 13. Germline lookup yields CDR1 SGDLS and CDR2 YYNGEE. The CDR3 extends over 16 amino acids. The CDR3, as DNA: TGTGCCAGCAGCGTGGGAGACAGGGGAGAGTCGGGCGAGCAGTACTCC. Amino acids: CASSVGDRGESGEQYS.

The chain combines TRBV6-4 with TRBJ2-2, with 11 bases aligning to TRBD2. The CDR3 has 17 amino acids. V lost 5 bases and J lost 7; bases outside the gene matches: 12. CDR1 MRHNA and CDR2 SNTAGT come from the germline V gene. CDR3 coding DNA: TGTGCCAGCAGTCCGGATAGCGGGAGGGCCTCTGGCGGGGAGCTGTTTTTT. Amino acids: CASSPDSGRASGGELFF.

At least ten counts were recorded for this clonotype. This chain connects TRBV11-3 to TRBJ1-1; D is possibly TRBD1 (5 bases). V gave up 0 bases and J gave up 2 bases, with 10 bases separating them. The CDR3 has 15 residues. Germline V gene lookup returns CDR1 SGHNT and CDR2 YENEEA. CDR3 bases: TGTGCCAGCAGCTTAGATTTGACAGCTAACACTGAAGCTTTCTTT. This translates into CASSLDLTANTEAFF.

This clonotype came up many times. The chain is built from TRBV29-1 and TRBJ2-7; the D call may be TRBD1 or TRBD2 (5 bases each). The germline V and J ends were trimmed by 6 bases and 6 bases, with 15 bases remaining between them. The CDR3 length is 12 residues. Looked up from germline, CDR1 is SQVTM and CDR2 is ANQGSEA. CDR3 protein: CSVGPARGEQYF. In DNA, the CDR3 is TGCAGCGTCGGCCCCGCGAGGGGCGAGCAGTACTTC.

The sample holds a few counts of this clonotype. V usage is TRBV5-1 and J usage is TRBJ2-3; 12 bases map to TRBD2. With 7 bases clipped from V and 2 bases from J, the junction kept 11 bases outside the gene matches. This CDR3 is 17 amino acids long. Looked up from germline, CDR1 is SGHRS and CDR2 is YFSETQ. CDR3 DNA: TGCGCCAGCGGCCTGGAGGGACTAGCGGGTTACACAGATACGCAGTATTTT. It encodes CASGLEGLAGYTDTQYF.

This clonotype appeared many times. The J gene is TRBJ1-2, the V gene TRBV28; no clear D. Trimming took off 4 bases at V and 1 base at J, with 16 bases between the two ends. Per the germline V gene, CDR1 is MDHEN and CDR2 is SYDVKM. This CDR3 has 16 amino acids. CDR3 nucleotide sequence: TGTGCCAGCAGTTCCCATAGTAACGGCTTTAACTATGGCTACACCTTC. As protein: CASSSHSNGFNYGYTF.

In the case of this clonotype: This may be a read error: a much more frequent sequence differs by one nucleotide. The CDR3 sequence is CASRDRGNEQFF. CDR3 sequence (DNA): TGTGCCAGCAGAGACCGGGGAAATGAGCAGTTCTTC. This chain joins TRBV2 and TRBJ2-1, with D possibly matching TRBD2 (5 bases). The germline CDR1 and CDR2 sequences are SNHLY and FYNNEI. Trimming pared 6 bases from V and 7 bases from J, leaving 10 bases between. The CDR3 contains 12 residues.

This clonotype was counted many times. The V and J genes are TRBV11-2 and TRBJ1-1; D not resolved. The V end was cut by 5 bases, the J end by 4 bases, with 14 bases between. CDR3 length equals 14 residues. In germline, CDR1 is SGHAT, CDR2 FQNNGV. The CDR3 loop reads CASSVRILGTEAFF. The CDR3 coding sequence is TGTGCCAGCAGCGTGCGTATATTAGGCACTGAAGCTTTCTTT.

This clonotype was counted at least ten times. The chain is built from TRBV19 and TRBJ1-1; D is unresolved. Germline assignment: CDR1 LNHDA and CDR2 SQIVND (reference sequence). CDR3 length equals 10 residues. V shed 8 bases and J shed 7 bases, with 8 bases lying between them. Here the CDR3 reads CASHGGEAFF. CDR3 nucleotide sequence: TGTGCCAGTCACGGCGGTGAAGCTTTCTTT.

This clonotype has at least ten counts. The chain combines TRBV7-3 with TRBJ2-3; D is possibly TRBD1 or TRBD2 (5 bases each). Germline V gene data show CDR1 as SGHTA and CDR2 as FQGTGA. The V end was cut by 1 base, the J end by 0 bases, with 14 bases between. The length of the CDR3 is 17 residues. CDR3 protein: CASSLKTGLVSTDTQYF. The DNA of the CDR3 is TGTGCCAGCAGCTTAAAGACGGGGCTTGTTAGCACAGATACGCAGTATTTT.

This clonotype was counted only a few times. The gene calls are TRBV9 and TRBJ2-7, with D perhaps matching TRBD1 (6 bases). In germline, CDR1 is SGDLS, CDR2 YYNGEE. The CDR3 has 14 amino acids. V was cut by 1 base and J by 2 bases, with 10 bases left in between. CDR3 bases: TGTGCCAGCAGCGTAACAGGGAGCGCCTACGAGCAGTACTTC. It encodes CASSVTGSAYEQYF.

This clonotype was seen at least ten times. Written as DNA, the CDR3 is TGTGCCAGCAGCTTCTTGGCCGAATCACCCCTCCACTTT. Amino acid sequence: CASSFLAESPLHF. The rearrangement uses TRBV11-1 and TRBJ1-6; D is unclear. The germline V gene has CDR1 SGHAT and CDR2 FQDESV (reference sequence). There are 13 residues in the CDR3. V shed 3 bases and J shed 10 bases, with 10 bases lying between them.

This clonotype was recorded at least ten times. This sequence joins TRBV7-9 and TRBJ2-3, with TRBD1 identical over 7 bases. Unmatched junction bases numbered 12, after V lost 6 bases and J lost 3 bases. This CDR3 has 16 residues. Germline CDR1 reads SEHNR; CDR2 reads FQNEAQ (reference sequence). The CDR3 spells CASSTGRQGGTDTQYF. CDR3 DNA: TGTGCCAGCAGTACTGGACGACAGGGCGGAACAGATACGCAGTATTTT.